The entry that follows covers one T cell receptor beta chain sequence. The method was immunoSEQ multiplex PCR; TCRdb's version includes in-frame clones alone and lacks a portion of them. The top ten clones hold under 6% of a sample with under 150,000 clones, approximately 90% of them seen once. Looked up from germline, CDR1 is MNHNY and CDR2 is SVGAGI (reference sequence). The CDR3 sequence is 16 residues long. V lost 4 bases to trimming and J lost 3 bases; unmatched junction nucleotides: 11. This specimen comes from a study of blood T cell repertoires in COVID-19. Study-wide context: The origin of the acute and convalescent COVID-19 samples was the United States, Italy and Spain. T cells, B-cell-depleted T cells, or PBMCs provided the cDNA or gDNA that served as material.

The source is a woman aged 45 to 65 with acute or convalescent COVID-19. Sequencing was done on a sample of peripheral blood. The V and J genes are TRBV6-6 and TRBJ1-1, with TRBD1 matching 7 bases. CDR3 sequence: CASSSRQGGAYTEAFF. The CDR3 bases are TGTGCCAGCAGTTCCCGACAGGGTGGTGCATACACTGAAGCTTTCTTT.